These T cell receptor beta chains were read from a single sample in a study of blood T cells in healthy people across ages. A single record per CDR3 protein comes from TCRdb applying MiXCR to the 5' RACE reads. Seen here are about 560,000 distinct CDR3 sequences, roughly a quarter observed once, and the top ten hold roughly 3.5%. The sample was also reused in another study, on T cells of mothers and their children.

The specimen was blood. The receptors shown here come from a boy between 2 and 15 years old in good health. Each CDR3 is given with its conserved first and last residue. A D gene is named only where the DNA matches it firmly. Only part of the rows carry a size: once, few, many, or a class if the clone is expanded.

V gene,D gene,J gene,clone size,CDR3 protein,CDR3 DNA
TRBV4-3,-,TRBJ2-6,few,CASSQDWGSSGANVLTF,TGCGCCAGCAGCCAAGATTGGGGGAGCTCTGGGGCCAACGTCCTGACTTTC
TRBV7-8,TRBD1,TRBJ2-7,-,CASSLNPGQGDYEQYF,TGTGCCAGCAGCTTAAACCCGGGACAGGGGGACTACGAGCAGTACTTC
TRBV5-5,TRBD1,TRBJ1-4,few,CASSQTGQGAKKLFF,TGTGCCAGCAGCCAGACGGGACAGGGGGCCAAAAAACTGTTTTTT
TRBV15,-,TRBJ2-5,many,CATSRGDTQETQYF,TGTGCCACCAGCCGTGGGGACACCCAAGAGACCCAGTACTTC
TRBV7-2,-,TRBJ2-2,once,CASRQQDSGELFF,TGTGCCAGCAGGCAACAGGATTCCGGGGAGCTGTTTTTT
TRBV2,-,TRBJ2-7,-,CASSQVTYEQYF,TGTGCCAGCAGTCAAGTTACCTACGAGCAGTACTTC
TRBV27,-,TRBJ2-7,-,CASSLQGISYEQYF,TGTGCCAGCAGTTTACAGGGGATCTCCTACGAGCAGTACTTC
TRBV7-9,TRBD1,TRBJ2-1,-,CASSFNRGPFNEQFF,TGTGCCAGCAGCTTTAACAGGGGACCCTTCAACGAGCAGTTCTTC
TRBV7-2,-,TRBJ2-5,-,CASDLTTFVRGTQYF,TGTGCCAGCGACCTGACTACATTCGTCAGGGGGACCCAGTACTTC
TRBV7-9,TRBD2,TRBJ2-1,-,CASSTPGLANNEQFF,TGTGCCAGCAGCACCCCGGGACTAGCGAACAATGAGCAGTTCTTC
TRBV30,TRBD2,TRBJ2-3,-,CAWSKGVAGVVDTQYF,TGTGCCTGGAGCAAAGGGGTAGCGGGAGTGGTAGATACGCAGTATTTT
TRBV11-2,-,TRBJ1-1,-,CASSLVSGTKKAFF,TGTGCCAGCAGCTTAGTGTCCGGGACAAAAAAAGCTTTCTTT
TRBV5-1,TRBD1,TRBJ1-2,few,CASKRDRGNYGYTF,TGCGCCAGCAAACGGGACAGGGGCAACTATGGCTACACCTTC
TRBV20-1,-,TRBJ1-3,few,CSAREPGRGNTIYF,TGCAGTGCTAGAGAACCAGGGCGTGGAAACACCATATATTTT
TRBV29-1,TRBD1,TRBJ2-7,-,CSAGGAIYEQYF,TGCAGCGCAGGGGGCGCGATATACGAGCAGTACTTC
TRBV20-1,TRBD2,TRBJ2-4,-,CSARPSGGLAKNIQYF,TGCAGTGCTAGACCTAGCGGGGGCTTAGCCAAAAACATTCAGTACTTC
TRBV6-1,TRBD2,TRBJ2-5,-,CASSEATGEGGETQYF,TGTGCCAGCAGTGAAGCGACGGGGGAGGGAGGGGAGACCCAGTACTTC
TRBV11-2,-,TRBJ2-5,few,CASSTDYQETQYF,TGTGCCAGCAGCACGGACTACCAAGAGACCCAGTACTTC
TRBV12-3/TRBV12-4,-,TRBJ1-2,few,CASSLTDLNYGYTF,TGTGCCAGCAGCTTGACAGACCTTAACTATGGCTACACCTTC
TRBV18,-,TRBJ2-5,few,CASSPSSALRETQYF,TGTGCCAGCTCACCATCGTCAGCTTTACGGGAGACCCAGTACTTC
TRBV29-1,-,TRBJ2-2,-,CSVGTWGNTGELFF,TGCAGCGTTGGGACGTGGGGTAACACCGGGGAGCTGTTTTTT
TRBV6-5,-,TRBJ2-1,few,CASSYNPEASPYNEQFF,TGTGCCAGCAGTTATAACCCCGAAGCTAGCCCCTACAATGAGCAGTTCTTC
TRBV20-1,-,TRBJ1-2,-,CSASEGRGFYGYTF,TGCAGTGCTAGTGAGGGCAGGGGATTTTATGGCTACACCTTC
TRBV12-3/TRBV12-4,-,TRBJ2-1,once,CASSLARTYNEQFF,TGTGCCAGCAGTTTGGCCAGGACATACAATGAGCAGTTCTTC
TRBV7-9,-,TRBJ2-1,-,CASSLGDFSYNEQFF,TGTGCCAGCAGCTTAGGAGACTTCTCCTACAATGAGCAGTTCTTC
TRBV21-1,-,TRBJ2-4,-,CASSKALSDRAVKNIQYF,TGTGCCAGCAGCAAAGCGCTTTCCGACAGGGCCGTCAAAAACATTCAGTACTTC
TRBV28,-,TRBJ1-4,-,CASSFRQVEKLFF,TGTGCCAGCAGTTTTAGGCAGGTAGAAAAACTGTTTTTT
TRBV20-1,TRBD2,TRBJ2-7,few,CSARFGLDYEQYF,TGCAGTGCTAGATTTGGACTAGATTACGAGCAGTACTTC
TRBV15,-,TRBJ1-1,-,CATSRDQYTEAFF,TGTGCCACCAGCAGAGATCAGTACACTGAAGCTTTCTTT
TRBV20-1,-,TRBJ1-1,few,CSASPRGRGTEAFF,TGCAGTGCTAGCCCCAGGGGCAGAGGTACTGAAGCTTTCTTT
TRBV4-2,-,TRBJ1-5,-,CASSQVVRDQPQHF,TGTGCCAGCAGCCAAGTGGTCAGGGATCAGCCCCAGCATTTT
TRBV11-2,-,TRBJ2-2,-,CASSSFRRGPKFANTGELFF,TGTGCCAGCAGCTCTTTTCGAAGGGGTCCCAAGTTCGCGAACACCGGGGAGCTGTTTTTT
TRBV19,-,TRBJ2-5,few,CASRAVGQETQYF,TGTGCCAGTAGGGCAGTCGGCCAAGAGACCCAGTACTTC
TRBV3-1,-,TRBJ2-4,few,CASSPTGTLILAKNIQYF,TGTGCCAGCAGCCCCACCGGGACTCTTATCCTAGCCAAAAACATTCAGTACTTC
TRBV6-5,TRBD1,TRBJ2-7,-,CASSYQAGQGTAGEQYF,TGTGCCAGCAGTTACCAAGCAGGACAGGGAACGGCGGGCGAGCAGTACTTC
TRBV19,TRBD1,TRBJ2-2,-,CASSLRDRGNTGELFF,TGTGCCAGTAGTCTACGGGACAGGGGTAACACCGGGGAGCTGTTTTTT
TRBV12-3/TRBV12-4,-,TRBJ2-5,few,CASSFSVGWETQYF,TGTGCCAGCAGTTTTAGCGTGGGCTGGGAGACCCAGTACTTC
TRBV6-2/TRBV6-3,-,TRBJ1-5,many,CASSYPGVQPQHF,TGTGCCAGCAGTTACCCTGGAGTTCAGCCCCAGCATTTT
TRBV5-1,-,TRBJ2-5,-,CASSLSGGPRETQYF,TGCGCCAGCAGCTTGAGTGGGGGGCCTCGAGAGACCCAGTACTTC
TRBV3-1,TRBD2,TRBJ2-5,-,CASSIPGLDLQETQYF,TGTGCCAGCAGCATACCGGGACTAGACCTCCAAGAGACCCAGTACTTC
TRBV14,-,TRBJ1-6,-,CASSKEGVLGNSPLHF,TGTGCCAGCAGTAAAGAAGGGGTTTTGGGTAATTCACCCCTCCACTTT
TRBV6-6,-,TRBJ2-7,few,CASSGHAFEQYF,TGTGCCAGCTCGGGACACGCATTCGAGCAGTACTTC
TRBV20-1,TRBD2,TRBJ2-2,few,CSAGLAGSNTGELFF,TGCAGTGCTGGACTAGCGGGCTCGAACACCGGGGAGCTGTTTTTT
TRBV20-1,-,TRBJ2-1,-,CSGQGYPGGDEQFF,TGCAGTGGACAAGGGTACCCAGGAGGGGATGAGCAGTTCTTC
TRBV7-9,TRBD2,TRBJ2-1,few,CASRGSGLAGYNEQFF,TGTGCCAGCAGAGGCTCCGGGCTAGCGGGATACAATGAGCAGTTCTTC
TRBV25-1,-,TRBJ1-2,-,CASSESVSSYGYTF,TGTGCCAGCAGTGAATCGGTCAGTTCCTATGGCTACACCTTC
TRBV20-1,-,TRBJ1-2,-,CSARVFTADNYGYTF,TGCAGTGCTAGAGTTTTTACAGCCGATAACTATGGCTACACCTTC
TRBV6-6,TRBD2,TRBJ2-1,-,CASRSRGASSYNEQFF,TGTGCCAGCAGATCGCGGGGGGCGAGCTCCTACAATGAGCAGTTCTTC
TRBV7-2,TRBD2,TRBJ2-4,-,CASSYQSGRYIQYF,TGTGCCAGCAGCTACCAGAGCGGGAGATACATTCAGTACTTC
TRBV10-3,TRBD1,TRBJ1-1,few,CAIRGQGGTEAFF,TGTGCCATCAGGGGACAGGGGGGCACTGAAGCTTTCTTT
TRBV20-1,-,TRBJ1-2,-,CSARAGQLRSDGYTF,TGCAGTGCTAGAGCGGGACAACTAAGATCTGATGGCTACACCTTC